The rows below give T cell receptor beta chains drawn from one sample of a study of T-cell reconstitution after alpha-beta-depleted transplantation in children. TCRdb re-called the PCR reads through MiXCR, storing one row per CDR3 protein. The top ten clones hold roughly 2.5% of a sample with approximately 230,000 distinct CDR3 sequences, roughly 23% of them seen once. Sequenced here: PBMCs, sampled before TCRalphabeta/CD19-depleted stem cell transplant. The origin of the receptors is a girl aged 2 to 9 with Fanconi anemia, due to receive a stem cell transplant. Both conserved end residues are part of each CDR3. D genes are given only for firm matches. A clone size is listed for some rows: how often the clone was seen (once, few, many), or a class if it is expanded.

abundance	j_gene	d_gene	v_gene	CDR3aa	CDR3nt
few	TRBJ2-1	TRBD1	TRBV6-1	CASREGQGPYNEQFF	TGTGCCAGCAGGGAGGGACAGGGTCCCTACAATGAGCAGTTCTTC
few	TRBJ2-7	.	TRBV28	CASSLSVADYEQYF	TGTGCCAGCAGTTTATCGGTAGCGGACTACGAGCAGTACTTC
.	TRBJ2-7	.	TRBV28	CASSFSTTGKIYEQYF	TGTGCCAGCAGTTTTAGTACCACAGGGAAGATCTACGAGCAGTACTTC
.	TRBJ2-7	.	TRBV5-1	CASSLGAGASYEQYF	TGCGCCAGCAGCTTGGGGGCGGGGGCATCCTACGAGCAGTACTTC
.	TRBJ2-1	.	TRBV6-2/TRBV6-3	CASSGIRLVSYNEQFF	TGTGCCAGCAGTGGAATAAGACTAGTTTCTTACAATGAGCAGTTCTTC
few	TRBJ1-1	.	TRBV24-1	CATSDSNVGEAFF	TGTGCCACCAGTGATTCAAACGTGGGGGAAGCTTTCTTT
many	TRBJ2-7	.	TRBV3-1	CASSPRPENYEQYF	TGTGCCAGCAGCCCCCGTCCCGAAAACTACGAGCAGTACTTC
many	TRBJ2-1	TRBD2	TRBV20-1	CSARGLAETAEQFF	TGCAGTGCTAGGGGACTAGCGGAGACGGCCGAGCAGTTCTTC
many	TRBJ1-5	.	TRBV6-5	CASSYSMETNQPQHF	TGTGCCAGCAGTTACTCGATGGAGACTAATCAGCCCCAGCATTTT
.	TRBJ2-1	.	TRBV29-1	CSVVVIYNEQFF	TGCAGCGTTGTGGTGATTTACAATGAGCAGTTCTTC
.	TRBJ1-1	TRBD1	TRBV7-9	CASTPFLRQGGTEAFF	TGTGCCAGCACCCCCTTTTTAAGACAGGGGGGAACTGAAGCTTTCTTT
many	TRBJ1-2	.	TRBV10-3	CAINLQGLPNYGYTF	TGTGCCATCAACCTACAGGGCTTGCCTAACTATGGCTACACCTTC
.	TRBJ1-5	.	TRBV19	CASSRRQDRQPQHF	TGTGCCAGTAGTCGCAGACAGGATCGTCAGCCCCAGCATTTT
few	TRBJ2-5	TRBD1	TRBV25-1	CASSDLQGAGETQYF	TGTGCCAGCAGTGATCTCCAGGGGGCCGGAGAGACCCAGTACTTC
many	TRBJ1-1	.	TRBV4-2	CASSQDMMLGGDGIF	TGTGCCAGCAGCCAAGATATGATGTTGGGCGGTGATGGGATCTTT
.	TRBJ2-1	.	TRBV7-9	CASSFKDSYGVYNEQFF	TGTGCCAGCAGCTTTAAAGACAGCTATGGGGTTTACAATGAGCAGTTCTTC
.	TRBJ2-1	.	TRBV7-6	CASSLGDGPYNEQFF	TGTGCCAGCAGCTTAGGGGACGGGCCTTACAATGAGCAGTTCTTC
.	TRBJ1-2	.	TRBV28	CASSLFSGNGYTF	TGTGCCAGCAGTTTATTCTCTGGGAATGGCTACACCTTC
many	TRBJ2-1	TRBD2	TRBV10-3	CATRGGVNEQFF	TGTGCCACTCGCGGGGGGGTAAATGAGCAGTTCTTC
many	TRBJ2-1	TRBD2	TRBV27	CASSFFGGSSYNEQFF	TGTGCCAGCAGTTTTTTTGGCGGGAGCTCCTACAATGAGCAGTTCTTC
.	TRBJ2-6	.	TRBV6-1	CASTSVGGSGANVLTF	TGTGCCAGCACGTCCGTCGGGGGCTCTGGGGCCAACGTCCTGACTTTC
.	TRBJ1-5	.	TRBV20-1	CSARVSLGPGEPQHF	TGCAGTGCTAGAGTGAGCTTGGGCCCTGGGGAGCCCCAGCATTTT
.	TRBJ2-7	.	TRBV20-1	CSARRTNEQYF	TGCAGTGCTAGAAGGACAAACGAGCAGTACTTC
.	TRBJ2-1	TRBD2	TRBV29-1	CSVSGGGAGNEQFF	TGCAGCGTGAGTGGCGGGGGTGCGGGCAATGAGCAGTTCTTC
few	TRBJ2-7	TRBD2	TRBV5-1	CASTLAGGSSYEQYF	TGCGCCAGCACCCTAGCGGGAGGTAGCTCCTACGAGCAGTACTTC
many	TRBJ2-7	TRBD1	TRBV9	CASSVAQGAEQYF	TGTGCCAGCAGCGTAGCACAGGGGGCCGAGCAGTACTTC
.	TRBJ2-7	.	TRBV29-1	CSVVAAASYEQYF	TGCAGCGTTGTGGCGGCAGCCTCCTACGAGCAGTACTTC
.	TRBJ2-7	.	TRBV5-1	CASSVVPDSGPTYEQYF	TGCGCCAGCAGCGTCGTACCGGACTCAGGACCGACCTACGAGCAGTACTTC